The sequence of this TCR beta chain was determined in a study of T cells after posttransplantation cyclophosphamide. Germline V gene sequence: CDR1 LNHDA, CDR2 SQIVND (reference sequence). V dropped 3 bases and J dropped 12; count of bases not matched to a gene: 10. The CDR3 is 14 residues long. General study points: Blood and skin or GI T cell repertoires showed limited TRB overlap. TRB clonality was highly associated with recipient CMV seropositivity and reactivation.

A marrow graft followed busulfan-fludarabine conditioning, with cyclophosphamide on days +3 and +4. Assay: immunoSEQ multiplex PCR; the TCRdb copy retains only in-frame clones and omits some. In total the sample includes approximately 5,400 clones, none of them seen once. This clone has more than one count but fewer than ten. Its antigen is as yet unknown. This chain joins TRBV19 and TRBJ2-1, with 8 bases lining up with TRBD1. The sequenced sample was PBMCs, obtained after allogeneic stem cell transplant with posttransplant cyclophosphamide. This receptor was taken from a female patient in her 30s who received an allogeneic stem cell transplant from an unrelated donor, was CMV-positive, and had acute and chronic GVHD. The graft donor may have given rise to some T cells. The CDR3 nucleotides are TGTGCCAGTAGTATTCAGGGGGCTGGGGATGGGCAGTTCTTC. This codes for CASSIQGAGDGQFF.